Presented here are 14 T cell receptor beta chains from one specimen sequenced in a study of post-analysis software for immune sequencing data. Study results and caveats: With TRBV5-6, TRBV5-1 and TRBV20-1 included, about five TRBV segments were more frequent in patients than in controls.

Their recognized antigens are unknown. cDNA libraries of TCR beta carried unique molecular identifiers. TCRdb recomputed calls from the PCR reads with MiXCR, one row per CDR3 protein. The sample records about 150,000 distinct CDR3 sequences, over 25% being singletons. The material sequenced was blood. The receptors were sampled from a girl aged 10 to 17 with multiple sclerosis.

The chain has TRBV28 and TRBJ1-2; 7 nucleotides align to TRBD1. The ends lost 7 bases at V and 4 bases at J; junction bases unmatched: 9. This CDR3 has 14 residues. CDR1 MDHEN and CDR2 SYDVKM come from the germline V gene. This chain's CDR3 is CASNGGGGSYGYTF. The DNA of the CDR3 is TGTGCCAGCAACGGAGGAGGGGGCAGCTATGGCTACACCTTC.

The chain joins TRBV29-1 to TRBJ2-7; 7 bases map to TRBD1. CDR1 and CDR2 (germline): SQVTM, ANQGSEA. V lost 4 bases to trimming and J lost 2 bases; unmatched junction nucleotides: 2. This CDR3 has 12 residues. The CDR3 sequence is CSVVGQTYEQYF. DNA for the CDR3: TGCAGCGTTGTGGGACAGACCTACGAGCAGTACTTC.

The gene calls are TRBV5-1 and TRBJ1-1; TRBD1 agrees at 8 bases. The CDR3 contains 14 residues. Germline CDR1 is SGHRS and CDR2 is YFSETQ. The V segment lost 2 bases and the J segment 5 bases; nucleotides outside the gene matches: 5. The DNA for the CDR3 is TGCGCCAGCAGCTTCGGACAGGGTTTGACTGAAGCTTTCTTT. This codes for CASSFGQGLTEAFF.

The chain joins TRBV6-5 to TRBJ2-5; D might be TRBD2 (5 bases). The germline CDR1 and CDR2 sequences are MNHEY and SVGAGI. The CDR3 consists of 14 residues. Trimming took 5 bases from V and 4 from J, leaving 14 bases between them. In DNA form, the CDR3 reads TGTGCCAGCAGTCCCGGGGTCCGGGGAGAGACCCAGTACTTC. It encodes CASSPGVRGETQYF.

The table lists this clonotype with a few counts. This chain joins TRBV2 and TRBJ2-1; D is uncertain. This CDR3 is built from 13 residues. The V gene lost 8 bases and the J gene lost 5 bases, with 13 bases spanning the gap. Germline V gene data show CDR1 as SNHLY and CDR2 as FYNNEI. As DNA, the CDR3 is TGTGCCAGCGCGGCGGACCAAAACAATGAGCAGTTCTTC. It encodes CASAADQNNEQFF.

Concerning this clonotype: A much larger clonotype is one base distant, so this may be a read error. The J gene is TRBJ2-1, the V gene TRBV7-3; D may match TRBD1 or TRBD2 (5 bases each). Gene TRBJ2-7 matches the end of the DNA better, so the J call may be wrong. The length of the CDR3 is 12 residues. Germline loops: CDR1 SGHTA, CDR2 FQGTGA. The CDR3, as DNA: TGTGCCAGCCCCCACGGGGCGAATGAGCAGTACTTC. Protein sequence: CASPHGANEQYF.

The chain recombines TRBV5-1 with TRBJ1-2; D unresolved. The V end lost 0 bases, the J end lost 8 bases, and 17 bases lay between the germline ends. Looked up from germline, CDR1 is SGHRS and CDR2 is YFSETQ. CDR3 length: 15 amino acids. As DNA, the CDR3 is TGCGCCAGCAGCTTGGAGGACGTCCTCTTGGGCGGCTACACCTTC. This encodes CASSLEDVLLGGYTF. The whole variable domain, filled in from reference TRBV5-1 and TRBJ1-2, reads KAGVTQTPRYLIKTRGQQVTLSCSPISGHRSVSWYQQTPGQGLQFLFEYFSETQRNKGNFPGRFSGRQFSNSRSEMNVSTLELGDSALYLCASSLEDVLLGGYTFGSGTRLTVV.

A word on this clonotype: A junction end diverges from the germline sequence, so it may reflect a read error. The CDR3 loop reads CASSLVTSGRWDEQFF. CDR3 in DNA: TGTGCCAGTAGCTTGGTAACTAGCGGGAGATGGGATGAGCAGTTCTTC. V usage is TRBV5-5 and J usage is TRBJ2-1; 11 bases are a match to TRBD2. Germline CDR1 and CDR2: SGHKS and YYEKEE (reference sequence). The CDR3 covers 16 residues.

In this sample, this clonotype turned up many times. V is TRBV20-1 and J is TRBJ2-3; 7 bases are shared with TRBD2. The CDR3 runs 16 residues. Germline CDR1 DFQATT, CDR2 SNEGSKA (reference sequence). V trimming: 2 bases; J trimming: 0 bases; junction bases outside the gene matches: 8. CDR3: CSARPQLAYSTDTQYF. CDR3 DNA sequence: TGCAGTGCTAGACCACAACTAGCGTACAGCACAGATACGCAGTATTTT.

To note about this clonotype: A much bigger clone sits one base away, suggesting this may be a read error. The rearrangement joins TRBV10-3 to TRBJ2-3; 10 bases are a match to TRBD2. From germline, CDR1 is ENHRY and CDR2 SYGVKD. V shed 7 bases, J shed 3 bases, and the junction held 10 bases outside the gene matches. The length of the CDR3 is 16 residues. CDR3 coding DNA: TGTGCCATCACCCGTGGGCGAGCGGGAGGGACAGATACGCAGTATTTT. This gives the protein CAITRGRAGGTDTQYF.

The chain joins TRBV29-1 to TRBJ2-1; 8 nucleotides match TRBD2. Germline assignment: CDR1 SQVTM and CDR2 ANQGSEA. V was pared by 1 base and J by 4 bases, with 9 bases of the junction left unmatched. The CDR3 is 16 amino acids. CDR3 protein: CSVEGLARVSYNEQFF. Here the CDR3 DNA reads TGCAGCGTTGAAGGACTAGCGAGAGTCTCTTACAATGAGCAGTTCTTC.

The chain employs TRBV5-1 and TRBJ2-2; D is ambiguous. This CDR3 is 16 amino acids long. V dropped 0 bases and J dropped 0 bases, with 9 bases sitting between them. The germline CDR1 and CDR2 sequences are SGHRS and YFSETQ. Here the CDR3 reads CASSLEQLANTGELFF. The CDR3, as DNA: TGCGCCAGCAGCTTGGAACAGCTCGCGAACACCGGGGAGCTGTTTTTT.

This clonotype was counted ten times or more. The CDR3, as DNA: TGTGCCATCAGTCTCACGACAGGGCGGGAAGAGACCCAGTACTTC. Encoded protein: CAISLTTGREETQYF. The rearrangement uses TRBV10-3 and TRBJ2-5, with TRBD1 matching over 7 bases. CDR1 ENHRY and CDR2 SYGVKD come from the germline V gene. The CDR3 is made up of 15 amino acids. With 5 bases clipped from V and 3 bases from J, the junction kept 9 bases outside the gene matches.

Regarding this clonotype: A read error may explain this, as a much larger clone is one base away. The chain recombines TRBV28 with TRBJ2-7; the D is unclear. The CDR3 covers 16 residues. The V end was cut by 3 bases, the J end by 0 bases, with 15 bases between. Germline V gives CDR1 MDHEN, CDR2 SYDVKM. For the CDR3, the DNA is TGTGCCAGCAGTTTGGCGTTGGGCAAGGTCTCCTACGAGCAGTACTTC. It specifies CASSLALGKVSYEQYF.